This TCR beta chain was retrieved from a study of blood T cells in healthy people across ages. Alongside a J-beta primer mix, a sample-barcoded 5' primer served in a second PCR lasting 7 to 11 cycles. TCRdb recomputed calls from the 5' RACE reads with MiXCR, one row per CDR3 protein. The table records around 1.7 million distinct CDR3 sequences, 28% of them present only once. Each donor had about 10 milliliters of peripheral blood drawn. The sample holds one count of this clonotype. V lost 4 bases, J lost 2 bases, and 25 bases lay in between. CDR3 length: 19 residues. CDR1 is SGHAT and CDR2 is FQNNGV in the germline V gene.

The genes are TRBV11-2 and TRBJ2-3; D perhaps matches TRBD2 (5 bases). Material for sequencing was blood. This clonotype was obtained from a woman under 40 in good health. This chain's CDR3 is CASSSLASRRRKSTDTQYF. Here the CDR3 DNA reads TGTGCCAGCAGCTCATTAGCAAGTCGGCGGAGGAAATCCACAGATACGCAGTATTTT.